The T cell receptor beta chain described here comes from a study of spatial heterogeneity in lung cancer. The germline CDR1 and CDR2 sequences are MDHEN and SYDVKM. The length of the CDR3 is 16 residues. Indicated time point: sample taken at primary tumor resection. TCRs were sequenced from unsorted whole RNA of tumor, nontumor lung or PBMC. TCRdb re-derived calls from the 5' RACE reads in MiXCR, one entry per CDR3 protein. The repertoire holds some 25,000 distinct CDR3 sequences, approximately 4.8% seen once, with around 5.5% in the top ten. This clonotype was counted ten times or more. A read error may produce the germline difference seen at one junction end.

This sequence joins TRBV28 and TRBJ2-3; D unclear. This specimen consisted of PBMCs, obtained at surgery. The receptor was derived from a male donor with early-stage non-small cell lung cancer. Here the CDR3 DNA reads TGTGCCAGTTTGGGTGAGTTCGCTAGAAGCACGGATACGCAGTATTTT. It codes for CASLGEFARSTDTQYF.